This TCR beta chain was obtained from a study of beta chain features in type 1 diabetes. Study-wide results and caveats: There was a moderate but significant shortening of TCRB CDR3s in all four CD4+ subsets of Type 1 diabetes patients.

Of note for this clone: The antigen is unknown. The conserved final phenylalanine or tryptophan is absent from the CDR3, which likely points to a read error.

One heparinised draw of blood, averaging around 120 mL, came from each donor. By way of CD45RO/CCR7/CD25/CD127/CD95/CD27, the CD4+ regulatory, stem cell-like memory, central memory and naive cells were sorted. Each population that was sorted was more than 98% pure. Trimming at V came to 11 bases and at J to 1 base, leaving 12 bases not matched to a gene. Germline V lookup: CDR1 ENHRY, CDR2 SYGVKD. The CDR3 consists of 15 residues. Expressed TCRB transcripts got sequenced, as all isolated RNA was reverse transcribed. The repertoire was sequenced with immunoSEQ multiplex PCR; TCRdb's copy has only in-frame clones and lacks some. This sample carries just under 150,000 clones, over 9.5% of them seen once, and the ten largest clones take 1.3%.

Sequenced: naive CD4+ T cells from blood. The sequence came from a young man in good health. The rearrangement links TRBV10-3 to TRBJ1-1; 8 bases map to TRBD1. The CDR3 region has the DNA TGTGCCTCTAACTACCGGACAGGGCAGAACACTGAAGCTTTCTCT. This translates into CASNYRTGQNTEAFS.